A single T cell receptor beta chain is shown here with its context. The germline CDR1 and CDR2 sequences are MDHEN and SYDVKM. Deletions cut 8 bases from V and 2 bases from J, with 10 bases between. The CDR3 is made up of 12 amino acids. The data derive from a study of shared clonotypes between healthy human individuals. The table came from immunoSEQ multiplex PCR; TCRdb's copy has only in-frame clones and leaves some out. In the table there are roughly 700,000 clones, about 90% of which are singletons. Sequencing used memory CD8+ T cells from PBMCs. Subset here: CD45RO+ cells pooled with CCR7-negative TemRA cells. V is TRBV28 and J is TRBJ2-7; D is ambiguous. The receptor was isolated from a man aged 18 to 29 in good health. Some clones in this sample may be carry-over from other donors' samples. The CDR3, as DNA: TGTGCCAGCTTAGGGCTAACCTACGAGCAGTACTTC. It translates to CASLGLTYEQYF.